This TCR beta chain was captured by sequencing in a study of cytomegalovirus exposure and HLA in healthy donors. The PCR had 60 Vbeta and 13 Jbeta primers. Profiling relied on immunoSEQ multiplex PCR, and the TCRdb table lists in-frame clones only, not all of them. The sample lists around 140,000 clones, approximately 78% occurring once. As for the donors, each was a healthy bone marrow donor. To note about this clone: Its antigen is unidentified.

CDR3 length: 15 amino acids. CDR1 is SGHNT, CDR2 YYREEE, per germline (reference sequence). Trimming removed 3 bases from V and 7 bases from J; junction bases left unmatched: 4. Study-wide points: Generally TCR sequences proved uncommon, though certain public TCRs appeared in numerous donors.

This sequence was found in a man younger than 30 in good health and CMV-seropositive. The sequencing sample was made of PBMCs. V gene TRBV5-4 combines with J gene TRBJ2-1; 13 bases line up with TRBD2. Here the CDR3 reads CASSYGLAGENEQFF. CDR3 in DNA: TGTGCCAGCAGCTACGGACTAGCGGGAGAGAATGAGCAGTTCTTC.